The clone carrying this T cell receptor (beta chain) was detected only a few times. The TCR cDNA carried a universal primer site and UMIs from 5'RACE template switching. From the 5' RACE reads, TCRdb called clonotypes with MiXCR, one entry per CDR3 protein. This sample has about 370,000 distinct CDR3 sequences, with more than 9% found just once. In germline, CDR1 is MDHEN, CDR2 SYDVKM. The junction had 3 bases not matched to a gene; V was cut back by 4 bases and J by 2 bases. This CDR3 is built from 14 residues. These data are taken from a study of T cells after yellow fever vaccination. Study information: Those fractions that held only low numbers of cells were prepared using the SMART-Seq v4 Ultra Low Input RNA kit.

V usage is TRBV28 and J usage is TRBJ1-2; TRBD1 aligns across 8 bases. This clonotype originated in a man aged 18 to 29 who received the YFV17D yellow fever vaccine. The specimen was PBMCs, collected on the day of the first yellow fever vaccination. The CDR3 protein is CASSSSGGNYGYTF. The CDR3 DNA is TGTGCCAGCAGTTCGTCAGGGGGCAACTATGGCTACACCTTC.